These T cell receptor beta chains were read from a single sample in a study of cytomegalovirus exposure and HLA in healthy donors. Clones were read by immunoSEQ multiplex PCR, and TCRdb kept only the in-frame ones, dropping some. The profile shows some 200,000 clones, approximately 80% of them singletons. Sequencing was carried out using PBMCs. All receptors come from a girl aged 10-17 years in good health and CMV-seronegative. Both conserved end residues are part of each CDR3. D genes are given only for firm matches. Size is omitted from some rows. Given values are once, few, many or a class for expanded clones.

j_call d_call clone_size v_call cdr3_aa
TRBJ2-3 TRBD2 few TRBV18 CASSEGHSSGGPEPTQYF
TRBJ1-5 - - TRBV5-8 CASRLNSNQPQHF
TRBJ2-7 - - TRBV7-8 CASSLEGQEYSYEQYF
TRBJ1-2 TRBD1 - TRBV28 CASSLTTGVYGYTF
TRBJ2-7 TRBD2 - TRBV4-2 CASSQRLAGVRAYEQYF
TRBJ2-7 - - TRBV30 CALDGNRVGGEQYF
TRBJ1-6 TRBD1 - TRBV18 CASSPGQMDSPLHF
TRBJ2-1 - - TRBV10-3 CAISERESSNEQFF
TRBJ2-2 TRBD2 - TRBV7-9 CASSLRKAGRYANTGELFF
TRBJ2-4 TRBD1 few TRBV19 CASSLGQGQRGNIQYF
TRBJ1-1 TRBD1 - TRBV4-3 CASSPRQGAPSNEAFF
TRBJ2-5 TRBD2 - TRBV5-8 CASSLGRFSGGGQETQYF
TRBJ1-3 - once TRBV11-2 CASSPRGFGNTIYF
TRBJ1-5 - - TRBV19 CASSTQGRTRNQPQHF
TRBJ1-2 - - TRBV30 CAWNKSPPRGANYGYTF
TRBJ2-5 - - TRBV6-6 CASSYPRGGETQYF
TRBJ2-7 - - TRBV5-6 CASSFTGLCEQYF
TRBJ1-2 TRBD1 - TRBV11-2 CASIGMGQRINYGYTF
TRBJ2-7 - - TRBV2 CASSGRGFYEQYF
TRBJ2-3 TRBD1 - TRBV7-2 CASSLRPRGLWPDTQYF
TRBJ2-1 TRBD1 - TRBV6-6 CAGADHRGGSYNEQFF
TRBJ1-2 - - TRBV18 CASSPPGNYGYTF
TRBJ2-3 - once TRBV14 CASSQDRRLQSTDTQYF
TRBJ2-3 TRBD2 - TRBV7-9 CASSPRLAGSTDTQYF
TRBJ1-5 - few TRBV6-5 CASSLSRGSNQPQHF
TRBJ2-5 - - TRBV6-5 CASSYSTRQETQYF
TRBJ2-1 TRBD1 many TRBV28 CASSPRGQGRKFF
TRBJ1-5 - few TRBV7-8 CASSLAHRTAWQHF
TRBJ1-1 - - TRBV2 CASSEEGFEAFF
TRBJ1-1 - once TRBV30 CAWTRGNTEAFF
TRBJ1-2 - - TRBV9 CASSVGSGQNGYTF
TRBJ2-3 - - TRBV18 CASSSKTGGRRADTQYF
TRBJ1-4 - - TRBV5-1 CASSLPGYNEKLFF
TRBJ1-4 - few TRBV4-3 CASSQEVPGIGKLFF
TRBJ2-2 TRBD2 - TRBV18 CASSVSSGTGELFF
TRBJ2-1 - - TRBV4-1 CASSLEGDPTYNEQFF
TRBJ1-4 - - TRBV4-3 CASSIAAAVMEKLFF